Listed below are T cell receptor beta chains from one sample, sequenced in a study of vaccination and CD4 T cells after COVID-19. No antigen is known for these receptors. TCRdb reanalysed the PCR reads using MiXCR and keeps one entry per CDR3 protein. Altogether thousands of distinct CDR3 sequences are present, 40% to 50% being singletons, with the ten largest covering less than 45%. The sequenced material came from CD4+ T cells from blood, cultured in vitro. The receptors originated from a human donor in good health. Both conserved end residues are part of each CDR3. A D gene is named only where the DNA matches it firmly. A clone size is listed for some rows: how often the clone was seen (once, few, many), or a class if it is expanded.

TRBD1	TRBV6-1	few	TRBJ2-3	15	CASRDDRGWRDTQYF	TGTGCCAGCAGGGATGACAGGGGTTGGCGAGATACGCAGTATTTT
-	TRBV12-3/TRBV12-4	-	TRBJ1-6	12	CASSFLTSPLHF	TGTGCCAGCAGTTTTTTAACGTCACCCCTCCACTTT
TRBD1	TRBV6-5	few	TRBJ1-2	16	CASSYVRTGGNYGYTF	TGTGCCAGCAGTTACGTCCGGACAGGGGGGAACTATGGCTACACCTTC
-	TRBV6-4	-	TRBJ1-1	15	CASSDSGGLEGPAFF	TGTGCCAGCAGTGACTCTGGGGGTTTAGAAGGCCCAGCTTTCTTT
TRBD2	TRBV6-2/TRBV6-3	-	TRBJ2-3	15	CASSPRDYHTRGQYF	TGTGCCAGCAGCCCGCGGGACTACCATACCCGGGGGCAGTATTTT
-	TRBV5-1	-	TRBJ1-1	14	CASRYRGSDTEAFF	TGCGCCAGCAGGTATAGGGGTTCGGACACTGAAGCTTTCTTT
TRBD2	TRBV2	-	TRBJ2-3	15	CASSEPSGSTDTQYF	TGTGCCAGCAGTGAGCCTAGCGGGTCCACAGATACGCAGTATTTT
-	TRBV6-7	-	TRBJ2-1	16	CASRPLNRDSYNEQFF	TGTGCCAGCAGACCTCTGAACAGGGACTCCTACAATGAGCAGTTCTTC
TRBD2	TRBV6-5	-	TRBJ2-1	15	CASSYASGGPHEQFF	TGTGCCAGCAGTTACGCGTCGGGGGGGCCTCATGAGCAGTTCTTC
TRBD2	TRBV20-1	-	TRBJ2-7	16	CSAFTSGGLSSYEQYF	TGCAGTGCTTTCACTAGCGGGGGGCTCAGCTCCTACGAGCAGTACTTC
TRBD1	TRBV27	-	TRBJ1-2	14	CASRPGQVNYGYTF	TGTGCCAGCAGACCGGGACAGGTTAACTATGGCTACACCTTC
-	TRBV20-1	few	TRBJ2-3	14	CSARGAGGADTQYF	TGCAGTGCTAGAGGGGCAGGGGGGGCAGATACGCAGTATTTT
TRBD1	TRBV27	medium-sized	TRBJ1-5	15	CASSPRTGSVQPQHF	TGTGCCAGCAGTCCGCGGACAGGGTCTGTTCAGCCCCAGCATTTT
TRBD2	TRBV20-1	-	TRBJ2-1	18	CSATPILGSSGRYNEQFF	TGCAGTGCTACCCCCATCCTCGGCTCTAGCGGGAGGTACAATGAGCAGTTCTTC
-	TRBV10-3	-	TRBJ2-7	14	CAISGRVRNPEQYF	TGTGCCATCAGTGGAAGGGTTAGGAACCCCGAGCAGTACTTC
TRBD2	TRBV19	-	TRBJ2-1	14	CASTTSGGHNEQFF	TGTGCCAGTACTACTAGCGGGGGTCACAATGAGCAGTTCTTC
TRBD2	TRBV20-1	-	TRBJ2-1	13	CSASSGGANEQFF	TGCAGTGCGTCTAGCGGGGGGGCCAATGAGCAGTTCTTC
TRBD1	TRBV20-1	-	TRBJ1-4	12	CSARGTAEKLFF	TGCAGTGCTAGGGGGACAGCTGAAAAACTGTTTTTT
-	TRBV6-1	-	TRBJ2-7	15	CATRKEAQGTYEQYF	TGTGCCACCAGAAAGGAGGCTCAGGGTACCTACGAGCAGTACTTC
-	TRBV6-5	-	TRBJ1-2	14	CASSYSWPNYGYTF	TGTGCCAGCAGTTACTCATGGCCTAACTATGGCTACACCTTC
TRBD2	TRBV6-2/TRBV6-3	once	TRBJ2-5	15	CASSYPRGLEETQYF	TGTGCCAGCAGTTACCCACGGGGACTAGAAGAGACCCAGTACTTC
-	TRBV6-4	few	TRBJ1-1	14	CASSDSSRGTEAFF	TGTGCCAGCAGTGACTCAAGCAGGGGCACTGAAGCTTTCTTT